The 7 T cell receptor beta chains presented below share a single source sample, sequenced in a study of vaccination effects on CD4 cells after COVID-19. Antigens for these TCRs are unknown. Clones were read by immunoSEQ multiplex PCR, and TCRdb kept only the in-frame ones, dropping some. The sample lists about 13,000 clones; over 60% were seen once. Expansion with viral peptide pools was applied to antigen-specific CD4+ T cells by the ViraFEST assay prior to sequencing. CD4+ T cell isolation took place after about 11 days of culture. The cohort was immunized with two doses of either the BNT162b2 or mRNA-1273 vaccine. The sequencing used CD4+ T cells from PBMCs cultured with SARS-CoV-2 spike peptides, collected after COVID-19 vaccination. These receptor sequences come from a human donor who received a COVID-19 vaccine.

This clone appeared once. V and J are TRBV4-3 and TRBJ2-7; 7 nucleotides agree with TRBD2. V dropped 4 bases and J dropped 0; count of bases not matched to a gene: 6. There are 15 residues in the CDR3. Per the germline V gene, CDR1 is LGHNA and CDR2 is YSLEER. In nucleotides, the CDR3 is TGCGCCAGCAGCCGTCGCGCGGGGGACTCCTACGAGCAGTACTTC. Protein: CASSRRAGDSYEQYF.

V is TRBV5-4 and J is TRBJ2-3; D gene unclear. Trimming removed 0 bases at V and 2 bases at J, with 10 bases between. Germline V gene data show CDR1 as SGHNT and CDR2 as YYREEE (reference sequence). The CDR3 consists of 15 residues. This chain's CDR3 is CASSLVGGSTDTQYF. CDR3 coding DNA: TGTGCCAGCAGCTTGGTGGGCGGCTCCACAGATACGCAGTATTTT.

V is TRBV27 and J is TRBJ1-6; 11 bases are shared with TRBD1. The CDR3 has 16 amino acids. Germline V gene sequence: CDR1 MNHEY, CDR2 SMNVEV (reference sequence). Trimming removed 1 base from V and 9 bases from J; junction bases left unmatched: 5. The CDR3 bases are TGTGCCAGCAGTTTATTCTTCGGGACAGGGGGTTCACCCCTCCACTTT. Amino acid sequence: CASSLFFGTGGSPLHF.

The chain combines TRBV24-1 with TRBJ2-1, with a tentative D call TRBD2 (5 bases). Trimming took 3 bases from V and 0 from J, leaving 11 bases between them. The CDR3 spans 16 residues. The germline V gene encodes CDR1 KGHDR and CDR2 SFDVKD. CDR3 bases: TGTGCCACCAGTGATCCGTTGGGGAGCTCCTACAATGAGCAGTTCTTC. This codes for CATSDPLGSSYNEQFF.

The genes are TRBV2 and TRBJ1-4; perhaps TRBD1 as D (5 bases). CDR3 length: 15 residues. V was clipped by 3 bases and J by 3 bases, with 11 bases between them. Germline CDR1 SNHLY, CDR2 FYNNEI. CDR3 sequence: CASSESGGANEKLFF. The CDR3 DNA is TGTGCCAGCAGTGAGTCTGGGGGGGCTAATGAAAAACTGTTTTTT.

This clone was observed a single time. The rearrangement links TRBV5-4 to TRBJ1-2; unclear D gene. The germline V gene encodes CDR1 SGHNT and CDR2 YYREEE (reference sequence). The CDR3 contains 14 residues. V was pared by 4 bases and J by 3 bases, with 13 bases between. The CDR3 DNA reads TGTGCCAGCAGCCCCGGGGAGGGTGACTATGGCTACACCTTC. Translated, it gives CASSPGEGDYGYTF.

This chain connects TRBV7-2 to TRBJ1-2; 11 bases fit TRBD1. The junction had 2 bases not matched to a gene; V was cut back by 4 bases and J by 4 bases. This CDR3 has 14 amino acids. In germline, CDR1 is SGHTA, CDR2 FQGNSA. The CDR3 region is CASSSDRGPYGYTF. In nucleotides, the CDR3 is TGTGCCAGCAGCTCGGACAGGGGGCCCTATGGCTACACCTTC. Drawing the rest from reference TRBV7-2 and TRBJ1-2, the complete variable domain is GAGVSQSPSNKVTEKGKDVELRCDPISGHTALYWYRQSLGQGLEFLIYFQGNSAPDKSGLPSDRFSAERTGGSVSTLTIQRTQQEDSAVYLCASSSDRGPYGYTFGSGTRLTVV.